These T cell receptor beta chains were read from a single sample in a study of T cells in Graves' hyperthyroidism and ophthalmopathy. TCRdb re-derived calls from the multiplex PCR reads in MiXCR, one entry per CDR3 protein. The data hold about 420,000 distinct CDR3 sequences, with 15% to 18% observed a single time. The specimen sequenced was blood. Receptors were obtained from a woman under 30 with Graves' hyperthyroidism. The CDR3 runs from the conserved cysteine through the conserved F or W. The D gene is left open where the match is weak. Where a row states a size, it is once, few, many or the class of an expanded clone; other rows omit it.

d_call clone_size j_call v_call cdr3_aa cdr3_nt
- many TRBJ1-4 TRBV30 CAWSVELLNEKLFF TGTGCCTGGAGTGTGGAGCTGCTTAATGAAAAACTGTTTTTT
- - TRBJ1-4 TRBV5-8 CASSLGRSSVATNEKLFF TGTGCCAGCAGCTTGGGACGGTCGTCCGTTGCAACTAATGAAAAACTGTTTTTT
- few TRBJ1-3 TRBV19 CASRDSNGNTIYF TGTGCCAGTAGGGACTCTAACGGGAACACCATATATTTT
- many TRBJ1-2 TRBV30 CAWSTQGRGGYTF TGTGCCTGGAGCACCCAGGGGCGGGGCGGCTACACCTTC
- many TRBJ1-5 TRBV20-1 CSARAGGSNQPQHF TGCAGTGCTAGGGCGGGGGGTAGCAATCAGCCCCAGCATTTT
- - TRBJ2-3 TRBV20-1 CSAEGSGGETDTQYF TGCAGTGCTGAGGGGTCAGGAGGCGAGACAGATACGCAGTATTTT
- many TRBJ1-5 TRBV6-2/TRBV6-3 CASSYMSNQPQHF TGTGCCAGCAGTTACATGAGCAATCAGCCCCAGCATTTT
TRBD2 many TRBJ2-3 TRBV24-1 CATSAPSGSTDTQYF TGTGCCACCAGTGCGCCTAGCGGTAGCACAGATACGCAGTATTTT
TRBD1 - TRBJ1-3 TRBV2 CASSEWTGVGNTIYF TGTGCCAGCAGTGAATGGACAGGGGTTGGAAACACCATATATTTT
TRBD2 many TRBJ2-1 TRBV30 CAWSLGTRDYNEQFF TGTGCCTGGAGTTTGGGGACTAGGGACTACAATGAGCAGTTCTTC
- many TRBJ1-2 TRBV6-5 CASSYKQGYGYTF TGTGCCAGCAGTTACAAACAGGGCTATGGCTACACCTTC
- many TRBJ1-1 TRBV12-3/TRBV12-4 CASSTPGPGEAFF TGTGCCAGCAGTACTCCAGGGCCCGGAGAAGCTTTCTTT
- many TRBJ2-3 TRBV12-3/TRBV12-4 CASSRTSWDTQYF TGTGCCAGCAGTCGGACCTCGTGGGATACGCAGTATTTT
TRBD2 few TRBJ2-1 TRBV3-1 CASSPKTSGVSSYNEQFF TGTGCCAGCAGCCCAAAGACTAGCGGGGTGAGCTCCTACAATGAGCAGTTCTTC
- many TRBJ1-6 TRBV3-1 CASSQLLGGQTPDNSPLHF TGTGCCAGCAGCCAATTGTTAGGAGGGCAAACGCCGGATAATTCACCCCTCCACTTT
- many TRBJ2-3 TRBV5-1 CASSQLLAADTDTQYF TGCGCCAGCAGCCAATTACTAGCTGCGGACACAGATACGCAGTATTTT
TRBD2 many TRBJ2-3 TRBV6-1 CASRNLVAGEDTQYF TGTGCCAGCAGGAATCTGGTGGCGGGAGAAGATACGCAGTATTTT
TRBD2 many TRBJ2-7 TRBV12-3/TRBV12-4 CASSLSSSGGALYEQYF TGTGCCAGCAGTTTAAGCTCGTCGGGAGGGGCCCTATACGAGCAGTACTTC
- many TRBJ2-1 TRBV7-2 CASSLTGLRSSYNEQFF TGTGCCAGCAGCCTCACGGGACTCCGGAGCTCCTACAATGAGCAGTTCTTC
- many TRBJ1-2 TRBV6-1 CASSAMGRDYGYTF TGTGCCAGCAGCGCCATGGGTCGGGACTATGGCTACACCTTC
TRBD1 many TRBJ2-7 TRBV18 CASSPLDRGRLGEQYF TGTGCCAGCTCCCCTCTCGACAGGGGGCGACTGGGTGAGCAGTACTTC
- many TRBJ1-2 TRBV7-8 CASSLIPGRGGGYTF TGTGCCAGCAGCCTAATCCCCGGGAGGGGCGGTGGCTACACCTTC
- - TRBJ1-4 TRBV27 CTSSFLKSANEKLFF TGTACCAGCAGTTTCCTGAAGTCAGCTAATGAAAAACTGTTTTTT
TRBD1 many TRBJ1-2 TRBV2 CASSEEGGAGYGYTF TGTGCCAGCAGTGAAGAAGGGGGCGCCGGGTATGGCTACACCTTC
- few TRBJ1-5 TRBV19 CASWESFSNQPQHF TGTGCCAGCTGGGAGAGTTTTAGCAATCAGCCCCAGCATTTT
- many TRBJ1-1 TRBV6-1 CASSQQVMNTEAFF TGTGCCAGCAGTCAACAGGTGATGAACACTGAAGCTTTCTTT
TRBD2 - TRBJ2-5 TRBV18 CASSPGLAGDWETQYF TGTGCCAGCTCACCAGGCCTAGCGGGAGATTGGGAGACCCAGTACTTC
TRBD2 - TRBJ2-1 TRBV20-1 CSAVAGVKIANEQFF TGCAGTGCTGTAGCGGGAGTTAAAATTGCTAATGAGCAGTTCTTC
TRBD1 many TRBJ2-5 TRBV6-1 CDIGGFRGTGGQETQYF TGTGACATAGGAGGGTTCAGAGGGACAGGGGGCCAAGAGACCCAGTACTTC
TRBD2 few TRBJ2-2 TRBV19 CASSIQGAGTGELFF TGTGCCAGTAGTATTCAGGGAGCGGGAACCGGGGAGCTGTTTTTT
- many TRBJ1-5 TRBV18 CASSRVDQPQHF TGTGCCAGCTCGAGGGTAGATCAGCCCCAGCATTTT
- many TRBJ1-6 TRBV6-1 CASSFQNGEINSPLHF TGTGCCAGCAGTTTCCAAAACGGGGAGATTAATTCACCCCTCCACTTT
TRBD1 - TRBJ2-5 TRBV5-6 CASSLTGTGGMQTQYF TGTGCCAGCAGCTTAACCGGGACAGGGGGCATGCAGACCCAGTACTTC
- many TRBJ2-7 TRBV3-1 CASSQGGHGVPYEQYF TGTGCCAGCAGCCAGGGAGGACACGGGGTTCCTTACGAGCAGTACTTC
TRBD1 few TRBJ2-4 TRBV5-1 CASSLSPGQGGNIQYF TGCGCCAGCAGCCTATCACCGGGACAGGGGGGAAACATTCAGTACTTC
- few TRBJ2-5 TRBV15 CATSRRTHETQYF TGTGCCACCAGCAGAAGGACTCACGAGACCCAGTACTTC
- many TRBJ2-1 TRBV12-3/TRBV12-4 CASTTWGGRDEQFF TGTGCCAGCACAACTTGGGGGGGGCGCGATGAGCAGTTCTTC
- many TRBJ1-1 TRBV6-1 CASSEPGQTNTEAFF TGTGCCAGCAGTGAACCAGGACAGACGAACACTGAAGCTTTCTTT
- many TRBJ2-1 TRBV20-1 CSASWPNEQFF TGCAGTGCTAGTTGGCCGAATGAGCAGTTCTTC
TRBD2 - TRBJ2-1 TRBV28 CASTGLVNEQFF TGTGCCAGCACCGGACTAGTTAATGAGCAGTTCTTC
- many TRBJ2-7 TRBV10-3 CATAAGQSSYEQYF TGTGCCACCGCGGCGGGACAGAGCTCCTACGAGCAGTACTTC
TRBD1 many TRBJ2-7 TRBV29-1 CSVLGLGQSYEQYF TGCAGCGTCCTAGGGCTGGGACAGTCCTACGAGCAGTACTTC
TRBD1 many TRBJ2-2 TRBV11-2 CASSQGAGELFF TGTGCCAGCAGTCAGGGGGCTGGGGAGCTGTTTTTT
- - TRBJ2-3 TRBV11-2 CATTQGGVDTQYF TGTGCCACCACCCAGGGGGGCGTGGATACGCAGTATTTT
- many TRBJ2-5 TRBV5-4 CASSLVGTFQETQYF TGTGCCAGCAGCTTGGTGGGGACTTTTCAAGAGACCCAGTACTTC
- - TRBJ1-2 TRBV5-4 CASSLILGREEYGYTF TGTGCCAGCAGCTTGATACTCGGGCGGGAGGAGTATGGCTACACCTTC
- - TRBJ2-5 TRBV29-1 CSVERGALETQYF TGCAGCGTTGAGAGGGGGGCCCTGGAGACCCAGTACTTC
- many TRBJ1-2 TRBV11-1 CASSRDGYYGYTF TGTGCCAGCAGCCGGGACGGTTACTATGGCTACACCTTC
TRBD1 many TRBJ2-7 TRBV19 CASSTAGTGGYEQYF TGTGCCAGTAGCACGGCCGGGACAGGGGGCTACGAGCAGTACTTC